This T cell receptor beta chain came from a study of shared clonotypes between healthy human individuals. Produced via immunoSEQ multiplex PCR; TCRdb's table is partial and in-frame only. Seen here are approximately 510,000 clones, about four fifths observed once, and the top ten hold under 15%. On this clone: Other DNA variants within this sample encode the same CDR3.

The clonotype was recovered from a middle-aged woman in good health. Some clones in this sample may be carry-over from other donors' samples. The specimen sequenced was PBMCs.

The CDR3 coding sequence is TGTGCCAGCAGCCAAGATAGGGGGGTCGGGGAGCTGTTTTTT. This sequence encodes CASSQDRGVGELFF. The V call is TRBV4-2, the J call TRBJ2-2, with D perhaps matching TRBD1 or TRBD2 (6 bases each). The CDR3 covers 14 residues. V was shortened by 0 bases and J by 7 bases, with 9 bases between the two germline ends. The germline gives CDR1 LGHNA, CDR2 YNFKEQ.